The T cell receptor (beta chain) described here comes from a study of tumor and adjacent non-tumor tissue in lung cancer. The CDR3 runs to 17 residues. Germline loops: CDR1 SGHAT, CDR2 FQDESV (reference sequence). The V gene lost 5 bases and the J gene lost 5 bases, with 21 bases spanning the gap. No cell sorting was done before RNA was extracted from the tissue. A note on this clonotype: Its antigen is unknown. Since the CDR3 does not end with the conserved phenylalanine or tryptophan, this likely comes from a read error.

The library came from three nested PCR rounds adapted from ARM-PCR protocols. TCRdb called the multiplex PCR reads again in MiXCR, with one record for every CDR3 protein. This sample has around 74,000 distinct CDR3 sequences, with around 70% found just once. Findings and caveats of the study: Normal lung showed higher cumulative top 100 clone frequency than tumor. Shorter survival was associated with higher TCR diversity in tumors.

This chain links TRBV11-1 with TRBJ2-2; D call uncertain. The sequenced sample consisted of lung tumor tissue. The source of this sequence is a woman aged 70-85 years with non-small cell lung cancer. In DNA, the CDR3 is TGTGCCAGCAGCCCCCATCAATCGACATCAAATACCGGGGAGCTGTTTATT. Protein: CASSPHQSTSNTGELFI.